Included here is one T cell receptor (beta chain) sequence, with context. No antigen is known for it. CDR3 length: 15 residues. CDR1 DFQATT and CDR2 SNEGSKA come from the germline V gene (reference sequence). Trimming took off 0 bases at V and 0 bases at J, with 11 bases between the two ends. These data are taken from a study of post-analysis software for immune sequencing data. Turning to the study itself: Patients had relapsing-remitting, secondary progressive or progressive-relapsing multiple sclerosis; some lacked subtype. General study findings and limits: TRBV5-6, TRBV5-1 and TRBV20-1 belonged to a set of about five TRBV segments that were more frequent in patients than controls. The study found significantly lower normalized Chao1 diversity in multiple sclerosis patients than in controls.

cDNA libraries for TCR beta contained unique molecular identifiers. Some 500,000 cDNA molecules came from 1 to 10 million T cells. TCRdb reanalysed the PCR reads using MiXCR and keeps one entry per CDR3 protein. The sample has about 820,000 distinct CDR3 sequences; about 50% are singletons. The chain combines TRBV20-1 with TRBJ1-2; D is perhaps TRBD1 (5 bases). Sample: blood. The receptor was derived from a girl between 5 and 17 years old with multiple sclerosis. The CDR3 DNA reads TGCAGTGCTAGAGAGACAGCACAGTCTAACTATGGCTACACCTTC. It encodes CSARETAQSNYGYTF.